These 11 T cell receptor beta chains originate from one sample sequenced in a study of cytomegalovirus exposure and HLA in healthy donors. Researchers ran the PCR with 60 Vbeta and 13 Jbeta primers. Profiled with immunoSEQ multiplex PCR; TCRdb holds only in-frame clones, not every one. This table holds about 82,000 clones, around 10% found once. Sequenced input: PBMCs. Receptors were obtained from a man in his sixties in good health and CMV-seropositive.

This clone was seen more than once but under ten times. The chain joins TRBV6-1 to TRBJ2-7; D uncertain. Trimming pared 5 bases from V and 4 bases from J, leaving 3 bases between. The CDR3 extends over 10 amino acids. In germline, CDR1 is MNHNS, CDR2 SASEGT. This chain's CDR3 is CASSRYEQYF. CDR3 nucleotides: TGTGCCAGCAGTCGGTACGAGCAGTACTTC.

The sample holds a few counts of this clone. The chain is built from TRBV11-2 and TRBJ2-3, with D possibly matching TRBD2 (6 bases). This CDR3 is built from 16 residues. Germline CDR1 SGHAT, CDR2 FQNNGV. Trimming removed 1 base at V and 0 bases at J, with 11 bases between. Written as DNA, the CDR3 is TGTGCCAGCAGCTTAGTTGGGGGGTCTAGCACAGATACGCAGTATTTT. It yields the protein CASSLVGGSSTDTQYF.

The gene calls are TRBV5-1 and TRBJ1-2; D remains ambiguous. Deletions cut 0 bases from V and 7 bases from J, with 10 bases between. Germline V gene data show CDR1 as SGHRS and CDR2 as YFSETQ. The CDR3 has 13 residues. CDR3 protein: CASSLDSSGGYTF. The CDR3 DNA follows: TGCGCCAGCAGCTTGGACTCCTCGGGTGGCTACACCTTC. Full variable domain (outside the CDR3, taken from reference TRBV5-1 and TRBJ1-2): KAGVTQTPRYLIKTRGQQVTLSCSPISGHRSVSWYQQTPGQGLQFLFEYFSETQRNKGNFPGRFSGRQFSNSRSEMNVSTLELGDSALYLCASSLDSSGGYTFGSGTRLTVV.

This clone was found a few times. The chain joins TRBV5-1 to TRBJ1-2, with D perhaps TRBD1 (6 bases). Germline V CDR1 and CDR2: SGHRS, YFSETQ. This CDR3 spans 14 amino acids. The V end lost 0 bases, the J end lost 2 bases, and 8 bases lay between the germline ends. CDR3 loop: CASSLGTANYGYTF. CDR3 bases: TGCGCCAGCAGCTTGGGGACAGCGAACTATGGCTACACCTTC.

A few counts support this clone. The chain carries TRBV30 and TRBJ2-1; TRBD1 might be the D (5 bases). Germline-derived CDR1 and CDR2 are GTSNPN and SVGIG (reference sequence). The germline V and J ends were trimmed by 2 bases and 6 bases, with 14 bases remaining between them. The CDR3 is made up of 14 amino acids. CDR3 loop: CAWSRETVSNEQFF. In DNA, the CDR3 is TGTGCCTGGAGTCGTGAGACAGTTTCCAATGAGCAGTTCTTC.

The CDR3 sequence: CASSLLWGGTGNTIYF. The CDR3 DNA reads TGTGCCAGCAGCTTGCTCTGGGGGGGGACTGGAAACACCATATATTTT. The genes are TRBV7-2 and TRBJ1-3, with D tentatively TRBD1 (5 bases). The CDR3 totals 16 residues. Germline lookup yields CDR1 SGHTA and CDR2 FQGNSA. V lost 3 bases, J lost 2 bases, and 14 bases lay in between.

This clone was recorded a few times. V gene TRBV6-1 combines with J gene TRBJ1-4, with D perhaps TRBD1 (5 bases). This CDR3 is 15 amino acids long. Between the trimmed V and J ends, which lost 8 bases and 7 bases, there was a span of 20 bases. Germline V gene sequence: CDR1 MNHNS, CDR2 SASEGT. The CDR3 protein is CASVRSAGRTEKLFF. DNA of the CDR3: TGTGCCAGCGTCCGATCTGCAGGGAGGACTGAAAAACTGTTTTTT.

This clone was seen more than once but under ten times. This chain uses TRBV7-2 with TRBJ2-5, with TRBD2 as a possible D gene (7 bases). Germline-derived CDR1 and CDR2 are SGHTA and FQGNSA. The ends were cut back, 6 bases at V and 2 bases at J, with 16 bases in the middle. There are 15 residues in the CDR3. The DNA of the CDR3 is TGTGCCAGCAGTTCGGGGGGCTTGGGGCAAGAGACCCAGTACTTC. Protein sequence: CASSSGGLGQETQYF.

This clone occurred a few times. The chain joins TRBV4-2 to TRBJ2-1; D is perhaps TRBD1 (6 bases). Deletions cut 5 bases from V and 8 bases from J, with 16 bases between. CDR3 length equals 14 residues. CDR1 LGHNA and CDR2 YNFKEQ come from the germline V gene. CDR3 sequence (DNA): TGTGCCAGCAGCAGAGATCGACAGGTCTATGAGCAGTTCTTC. The encoded protein is CASSRDRQVYEQFF.

The rearrangement uses TRBV13 and TRBJ2-3; 10 bases are a match to TRBD2. Germline CDR1 reads PRHDT; CDR2 reads FYEKMQ (reference sequence). The ends lost 7 bases at V and 2 bases at J; junction bases unmatched: 6. The CDR3 sequence is 15 residues long. In nucleotides, the CDR3 is TGTGCCAGCACCACAGCGGGGGGGCCCACAGATACGCAGTATTTT. Translated: CASTTAGGPTDTQYF.

The genes are TRBV25-1 and TRBJ2-7; a weak D match, TRBD1 (6 bases). V shed 5 bases and J shed 5 bases, with 13 bases lying between them. In germline, CDR1 is MGHDK, CDR2 SYGVNS. This CDR3 has 13 amino acids. The CDR3 reads CASSNQGFHEQYV. CDR3 nucleotides: TGTGCCAGCAGTAATCAGGGGTTCCACGAGCAGTACGTC.